The T cell receptor (beta chain) under discussion was sequenced for a study of cytomegalovirus exposure and HLA in healthy donors. Notes on this clone: Antigen unknown. A junction boundary mismatches the germline segment, possibly from a read error.

Amplification used 60 Vbeta primers and 13 Jbeta primers. The method was immunoSEQ multiplex PCR; TCRdb's version includes in-frame clones alone and lacks a portion of them. Among roughly 160,000 clones listed, around 64% were seen once. Germline V lookup: CDR1 KGHSH, CDR2 LQKENI. The CDR3 loop spans 15 amino acids. Study findings and constraints: It was in a later analysis that TCR association rates were seen to vary by HLA locus, highest for DRB1 and lowest for HLA-C.

V gene TRBV18 combines with J gene TRBJ2-7, with a tentative D call TRBD2 (5 bases). This clonotype was obtained from a woman in her 30s in good health and CMV-seronegative. Sequenced input: PBMCs. Here the CDR3 DNA reads TGTGCCAGCTCACCGGGGAGCGCTAGGACCTACGGGCAGTACTTC. The encoded protein is CASSPGSARTYGQYF. The full variable domain, completed using reference TRBV18 and TRBJ2-7, is NAGVMQNPRHLVRRRGQEARLRCSPMKGHSHVYWYRQLPEEGLKFMVYLQKENIIDESGMPKERFSAEFPKEGPSILRIQQVVRGDSAAYFCASSPGSARTYGQYFGPGTRLTVT.